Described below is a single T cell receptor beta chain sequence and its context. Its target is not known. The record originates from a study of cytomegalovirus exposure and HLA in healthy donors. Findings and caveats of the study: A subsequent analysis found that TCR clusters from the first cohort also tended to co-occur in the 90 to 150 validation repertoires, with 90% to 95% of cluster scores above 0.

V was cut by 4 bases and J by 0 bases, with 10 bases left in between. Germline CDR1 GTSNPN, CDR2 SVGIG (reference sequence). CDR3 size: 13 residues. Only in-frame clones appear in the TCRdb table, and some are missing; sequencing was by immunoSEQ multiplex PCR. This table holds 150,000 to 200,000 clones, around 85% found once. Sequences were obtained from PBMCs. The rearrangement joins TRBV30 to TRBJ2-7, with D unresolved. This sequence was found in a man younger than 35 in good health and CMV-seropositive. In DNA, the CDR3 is TGTGCCTGGACAGGCTCCCTCTCCTACGAGCAGTACTTC. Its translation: CAWTGSLSYEQYF.